Below are 8 T cell receptor beta chains sequenced from a single sample in a study of cytomegalovirus exposure and HLA in healthy donors. The primer mix had 60 Vbeta and 13 Jbeta primers. TCRdb's copy holds only in-frame clones and misses some; the assay was immunoSEQ multiplex PCR. Of about 84,000 clones listed, around 89% are singletons. The sequenced material came from PBMCs. These receptors came from a man between 18 and 29 years old in good health and CMV-seronegative.

This clone was seen just once. The DNA of the CDR3 is TGTGCCAGCTCACCACTCATCGGACAGGGCGAAAACATTCAGTACTTC. It is translated as CASSPLIGQGENIQYF. The chain couples TRBV18 to TRBJ2-4; 8 nucleotides line up with TRBD1. CDR1 is KGHSH, CDR2 LQKENI, per germline. V lost 1 base and J lost 5; bases outside the gene matches: 7. The CDR3 consists of 16 residues.

This clone was counted between two and nine times. This chain connects TRBV28 to TRBJ2-7; 7 bases are a match to TRBD1. V gave up 4 bases and J gave up 3 bases; unmatched junction bases: 9. This CDR3 contains 15 residues. Germline CDR1 is MDHEN and CDR2 is SYDVKM. The CDR3 DNA reads as TGTGCCAGCAGTTCACCCACAGGGGCGAACTACGAGCAGTACTTC. Amino acid sequence: CASSSPTGANYEQYF.

The rearrangement uses TRBV7-3 and TRBJ2-1, with 11 bases fitting TRBD2. The V gene end was trimmed by 6 bases and the J gene end by 5 bases; junction bases not matched to a gene: 12. The length of the CDR3 is 17 residues. Germline CDR1 is SGHTA and CDR2 is FQGTGA. CDR3: CASSGTKGLAEDNEQFF. The CDR3 region has the DNA TGTGCCAGCAGTGGCACCAAGGGACTAGCGGAGGACAATGAGCAGTTCTTC.

The table lists this clone with a few counts. The rearrangement links TRBV6-4 to TRBJ2-3; 13 nucleotides line up with TRBD2. The CDR3 length is 16 residues. Germline-derived CDR1 and CDR2 are MRHNA and SNTAGT. Trimming took 3 bases from V and 4 from J; bases not matched to a gene: 4. The CDR3 bases are TGTGCCAGCAGTGAAAAACTAGCGGGAGGGGCAGATACGCAGTATTTT. Amino acid sequence: CASSEKLAGGADTQYF.

The rearrangement links TRBV15 to TRBJ1-4, with unresolved D. The CDR3 extends over 16 amino acids. Trimming shortened V by 3 bases and J by 5 bases, and 16 bases separated the two germline ends. Germline assignment: CDR1 LNHNV and CDR2 YYDKDF (reference sequence). The CDR3 bases are TGTGCCACCAGCAGGGCCACTGGAGCCAAAAATGAAAAACTGTTTTTT. Translated: CATSRATGAKNEKLFF.

The chain couples TRBV4-3 to TRBJ2-5; D possibly corresponds to TRBD2 (6 bases). The J call may be incorrect, as the DNA end agrees better with TRBJ2-7. Germline V gives CDR1 LGHNA, CDR2 YSLEER. This CDR3 comprises 16 residues. In nucleotides, the CDR3 is TGCGCCAGCAGCCGCGGAGGGTATACAAGCTCCTACGAGCAGTACTTC. Translated: CASSRGGYTSSYEQYF.

This clone has just a few counts. This chain connects TRBV28 to TRBJ1-2; D is uncertain. Trimming stripped 1 base from V and 7 bases from J, with 10 bases between. The CDR3 consists of 13 residues. Germline V lookup: CDR1 MDHEN, CDR2 SYDVKM. CDR3 DNA sequence: TGTGCCAGCAGTTTATCCGGGTTTGGTGGCTACACCTTC. This codes for CASSLSGFGGYTF.

This sequence joins TRBV7-8 and TRBJ2-7; 14 positions match TRBD2. The CDR3 sequence is 17 residues long. Germline V CDR1 and CDR2: SGHVS, FQNEAQ. V was clipped by 1 base and J by 4 bases; unmatched bases: 6. The CDR3 here is CASSLEGLAGGRYEQYF. The CDR3 nucleotides read TGTGCCAGCAGCTTAGAAGGACTAGCGGGAGGCAGGTACGAGCAGTACTTC.